The 17 T cell receptor beta chains presented below share a single source sample, sequenced in a study of T cell responses to AZD1222 COVID-19 vaccine. Using immunoSEQ multiplex PCR, the repertoire was profiled, and TCRdb retains in-frame clones only, with some absent. The table has 150,000 to 200,000 clones, 88% seen once. The input for sequencing was peripheral blood, taken 28 days after the second AZD1222 dose. These receptors came from an adult who received the AZD1222 COVID-19 vaccine.

This clone was seen only a few times. The chain links TRBV4-3 to TRBJ2-1; 7 bases align to TRBD1. V shed 4 bases, J shed 6 bases, and the junction held 3 bases outside the gene matches. Germline CDR1 LGHNA, CDR2 YSLEER. The CDR3 is 13 amino acids. The CDR3 is CASSPTGSNEQFF. DNA for the CDR3: TGCGCCAGCAGCCCGACAGGGAGCAATGAGCAGTTCTTC.

The gene calls are TRBV4-1 and TRBJ2-7; no clear D gene. CDR3 length equals 17 residues. Germline V CDR1 and CDR2: MGHRA, YSYEKL. V lost 2 bases, J lost 2 bases, and 19 bases lay in between. The CDR3 reads CASSQKDPTVTPYEQYF. The CDR3 region has the DNA TGCGCCAGCAGCCAAAAAGACCCCACAGTGACCCCCTACGAGCAGTACTTC.

This clone was recorded once. V is TRBV5-6 and J is TRBJ2-7, with no clear D. The germline CDR1 and CDR2 sequences are SGHDT and YYEEEE. The CDR3 is made up of 15 amino acids. V gave up 1 base and J gave up 0 bases, with 11 bases separating them. DNA of the CDR3: TGTGCCAGCAGCTTGTTGGGCCCGAGCTCCTACGAGCAGTACTTC. It is translated as CASSLLGPSSYEQYF.

This clone was seen once. This sequence joins TRBV5-5 and TRBJ1-2, with 8 bases fitting TRBD1. Germline loops: CDR1 SGHKS, CDR2 YYEKEE (reference sequence). The CDR3 has 14 residues. V lost 4 bases, J lost 4 bases, and 6 bases stayed unmatched. CDR3 protein: CASSEFDRGYGYTF. DNA of the CDR3: TGTGCCAGCAGCGAGTTCGACAGGGGCTATGGCTACACCTTC.

This clone was seen a few times. This sequence joins TRBV11-2 and TRBJ2-1; TRBD2 matches at 7 bases. Germline trimming cut 5 bases from V and 7 bases from J; bases unmatched to any gene: 11. Germline CDR1 SGHAT, CDR2 FQNNGV. This CDR3 is 15 amino acids long. DNA of the CDR3: TGTGCCAGCAGCGGCCGACTAGCCCCGAGGAATGAGCAGTTCTTC. Translating it yields CASSGRLAPRNEQFF. Based on the CDR3 plus reference TRBV11-2 and TRBJ2-1, the full variable domain is EAGVAQSPRYKIIEKRQSVAFWCNPISGHATLYWYQQILGQGPKLLIQFQNNGVVDDSQLPKDRFSAERLKGVDSTLKIQPAKLEDSAVYLCASSGRLAPRNEQFFGPGTRLTVL.

This clone was counted once. This sequence joins TRBV30 and TRBJ1-2, with TRBD1 identical over 7 bases. The CDR3 runs to 15 residues. Trimming at V came to 3 bases and at J to 4 bases, leaving 11 bases not matched to a gene. CDR1 is GTSNPN, CDR2 SVGIG, per germline (reference sequence). As DNA, the CDR3 is TGTGCCTGGAGAAGGCAGGGGGTATTGATCTATGGCTACACCTTC. Protein: CAWRRQGVLIYGYTF.

V and J are TRBV6-6 and TRBJ1-5, with unresolved D. The CDR3 consists of 13 residues. Germline V gene data show CDR1 as MNHNY and CDR2 as SVGAGI (reference sequence). V lost 5 bases and J 2 bases, leaving 7 bases between the germline ends. CDR3 in DNA: TGTGCCAGCAGTACCGACGGCAATCAGCCCCAGCATTTT. Protein: CASSTDGNQPQHF.

V is TRBV5-5 and J is TRBJ2-7; possibly TRBD1 or TRBD2 for D (5 bases each). The CDR3 loop spans 16 amino acids. Trimming pared 3 bases from V and 0 bases from J, leaving 16 bases between. Per germline, CDR1 SGHKS and CDR2 YYEKEE (reference sequence). CDR3 in DNA: TGTGCCAGCAGCTGGGGGTCGGCGATTAGCTCCTACGAGCAGTACTTC. Its translation is CASSWGSAISSYEQYF.

The J gene is TRBJ1-2, the V gene TRBV7-9; D is unresolved. The CDR3 totals 17 residues. V lost 1 base and J 0 bases, leaving 15 bases between the germline ends. The germline gives CDR1 SEHNR, CDR2 FQNEAQ (reference sequence). As DNA, the CDR3 is TGTGCCAGCAGCTTAGATGATATAAGGGTGGCTAACTATGGCTACACCTTC. This sequence encodes CASSLDDIRVANYGYTF.

The chain links TRBV19 to TRBJ2-3; 10 nucleotides match TRBD2. Germline CDR1 LNHDA, CDR2 SQIVND (reference sequence). The CDR3 contains 16 residues. V was pared by 3 bases and J by 3 bases, with 6 bases of the junction left unmatched. CDR3 nucleotide sequence: TGTGCCAGTAGTATTCCGGGACTAGCGTCAACAGATACGCAGTATTTT. It is translated as CASSIPGLASTDTQYF.

The V call is TRBV6-5, the J call TRBJ2-1, with D maybe TRBD2 (6 bases). Trimming took off 6 bases at V and 7 bases at J, with 16 bases between the two ends. The germline gives CDR1 MNHEY, CDR2 SVGAGI. The CDR3 totals 14 residues. Here the CDR3 DNA reads TGTGCCAGCAGCCAGGTGGGAGGTTGGAATGAGCAGTTCTTC. Translation gives CASSQVGGWNEQFF.

This clone showed up many times. The J gene is TRBJ2-7, the V gene TRBV25-1, with TRBD1 identical over 10 bases. CDR1 and CDR2 (germline): MGHDK, SYGVNS. V lost 5 bases, J lost 8 bases, and 9 bases stayed unmatched. This CDR3 contains 14 residues. Here the CDR3 reads CASSKWTGGDKQYF. CDR3 sequence (DNA): TGTGCCAGCAGTAAGTGGACAGGGGGAGACAAGCAGTACTTC.

J is TRBJ2-7 and V is TRBV6-4; TRBD1 matches at 10 bases. Germline V lookup: CDR1 MRHNA, CDR2 SNTAGT. The ends lost 6 bases at V and 5 bases at J; junction bases unmatched: 13. The CDR3 spans 16 residues. CDR3 sequence reads: CASREAMGQGRDEQYF. The DNA of the CDR3 is TGTGCCAGCAGGGAAGCCATGGGACAGGGGAGAGACGAGCAGTACTTC.

The rearrangement links TRBV7-2 to TRBJ1-3; D is unclear. This CDR3 is built from 17 residues. V was trimmed by 1 base and J by 0 bases, leaving 13 bases between them. The V gene's germline CDR1 is SGHTA and CDR2 FQGNSA. The CDR3 loop is CASSLGPGATSGNTIYF. As DNA, the CDR3 is TGTGCCAGCAGCTTAGGTCCGGGAGCTACCTCTGGAAACACCATATATTTT.

As regards this clone: The identical CDR3 is also encoded by other nucleotide sequences in the sample. The chain couples TRBV5-1 to TRBJ2-7; 10 bases match TRBD1. This CDR3 comprises 14 residues. J was trimmed by 2 bases and V by 2 bases; bases with no gene match: 1. Germline V gene data show CDR1 as SGHRS and CDR2 as YFSETQ. CDR3 bases: TGCGCCAGCAGCTTAGGACAGGGGGCCTACGAGCAGTACTTC. This codes for CASSLGQGAYEQYF.

The chain uses TRBV29-1 and TRBJ1-1; possible D gene TRBD1, 5 bases. CDR1 and CDR2 (germline): SQVTM, ANQGSEA. There are 14 residues in the CDR3. Trimming took off 3 bases at V and 3 bases at J, with 14 bases between the two ends. The CDR3 sequence is CSVERGAGDTEAFF. As DNA, the CDR3 is TGCAGCGTTGAGAGAGGGGCTGGGGACACTGAAGCTTTCTTT.

The rearrangement links TRBV3-1 (or the pseudogene TRBV3-2) to TRBJ1-1; a weak D match, TRBD1 (6 bases). CDR3 size: 14 residues. V was shortened by 5 bases and J by 2 bases, with 12 bases between the two germline ends. Germline V gene data show CDR1 as LGHDT and CDR2 as YNNKEL (reference sequence). CDR3 bases: TGTGCCAGCAGCTTATCGGACAGAAACACTGAAGCTTTCTTT. This sequence encodes CASSLSDRNTEAFF.